The sequence of this TCR beta chain was determined in a study of T-cell memory formation after mild COVID-19. Study as a whole: Most TCR clusters belonged to a single donor.

For this clonotype: Its target is not known.

Study conclusions and caveats: That cross-reactive memory joined was suggested by some responding clones appearing in pre-infection memory.

The germline CDR1 and CDR2 sequences are MGHRA and YSYEKL. V dropped 0 bases and J dropped 1; count of bases not matched to a gene: 10. The CDR3 sequence is 18 residues long. TCRdb analysed the 5' RACE reads with MiXCR anew, one entry per CDR3 protein. The sample carries about 450,000 distinct CDR3 sequences, more than 20% recorded once. This chain joins TRBV4-1 and TRBJ2-3; 7 bases match TRBD2. This receptor was taken from an adult woman who had mild COVID-19 (a few samples of this study predate the infection). Cell type and time point are not known. Sequencing was done on a sample of PBMCs or a T cell subset sorted from them (not recorded which). This CDR3 reads CASSQERGASGRTDTQYF. The CDR3 region has the DNA TGCGCCAGCAGCCAAGAGCGGGGAGCTAGCGGCCGCACAGATACGCAGTATTTT.